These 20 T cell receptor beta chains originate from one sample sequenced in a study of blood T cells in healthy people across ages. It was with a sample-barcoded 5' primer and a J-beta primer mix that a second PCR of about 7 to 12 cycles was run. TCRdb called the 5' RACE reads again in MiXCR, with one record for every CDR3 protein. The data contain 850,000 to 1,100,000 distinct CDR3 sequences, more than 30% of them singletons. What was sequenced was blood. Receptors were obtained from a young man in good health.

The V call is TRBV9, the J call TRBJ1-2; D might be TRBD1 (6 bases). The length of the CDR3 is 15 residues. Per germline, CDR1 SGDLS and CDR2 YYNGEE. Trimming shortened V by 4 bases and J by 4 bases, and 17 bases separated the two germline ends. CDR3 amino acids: CASSFRGQGSYGYTF. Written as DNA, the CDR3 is TGTGCCAGCAGCTTTCGGGGGCAGGGAAGCTATGGCTACACCTTC.

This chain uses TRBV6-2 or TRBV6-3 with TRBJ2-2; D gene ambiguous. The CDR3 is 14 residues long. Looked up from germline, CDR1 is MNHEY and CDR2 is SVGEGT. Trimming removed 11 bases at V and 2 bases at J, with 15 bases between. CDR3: CASSEIENTGELFF. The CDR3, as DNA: TGTGCCTCTTCCGAGATAGAAAACACCGGGGAGCTGTTTTTT.

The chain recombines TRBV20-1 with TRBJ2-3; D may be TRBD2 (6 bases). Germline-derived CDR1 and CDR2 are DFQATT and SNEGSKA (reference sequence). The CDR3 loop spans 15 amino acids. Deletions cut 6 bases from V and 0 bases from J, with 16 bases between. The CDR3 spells CSARPRGTSTDTQYF. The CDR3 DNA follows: TGCAGTGCCCGACCCCGCGGGACGAGCACAGATACGCAGTATTTT.

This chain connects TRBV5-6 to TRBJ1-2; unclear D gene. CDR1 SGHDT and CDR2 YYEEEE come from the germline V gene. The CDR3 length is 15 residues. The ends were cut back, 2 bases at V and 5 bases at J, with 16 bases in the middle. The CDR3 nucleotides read TGTGCCAGCAGCTTACCATCCAGCCAAACATATGGCTACACCTTC. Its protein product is CASSLPSSQTYGYTF.

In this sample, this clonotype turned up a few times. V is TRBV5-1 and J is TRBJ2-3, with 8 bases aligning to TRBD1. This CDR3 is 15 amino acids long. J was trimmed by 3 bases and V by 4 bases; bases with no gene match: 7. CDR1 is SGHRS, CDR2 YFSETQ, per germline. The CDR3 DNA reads TGCGCCAGCAGCCTATACAGGGGGTCGACAGATACGCAGTATTTT. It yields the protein CASSLYRGSTDTQYF.

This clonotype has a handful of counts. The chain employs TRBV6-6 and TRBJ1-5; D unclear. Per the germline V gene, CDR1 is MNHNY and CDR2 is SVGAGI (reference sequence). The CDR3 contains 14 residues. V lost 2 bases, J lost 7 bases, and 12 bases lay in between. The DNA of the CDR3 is TGTGCCAGCAGTTACGATTTGAGTTGGCAGCCCCAGCATTTT. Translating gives CASSYDLSWQPQHF.

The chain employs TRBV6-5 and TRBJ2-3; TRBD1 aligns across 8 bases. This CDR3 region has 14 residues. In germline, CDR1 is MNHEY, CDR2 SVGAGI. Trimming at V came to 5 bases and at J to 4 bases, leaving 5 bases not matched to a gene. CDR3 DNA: TGTGCCAGCAGTCGACAGGGGTTTTCAGATACGCAGTATTTT. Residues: CASSRQGFSDTQYF.

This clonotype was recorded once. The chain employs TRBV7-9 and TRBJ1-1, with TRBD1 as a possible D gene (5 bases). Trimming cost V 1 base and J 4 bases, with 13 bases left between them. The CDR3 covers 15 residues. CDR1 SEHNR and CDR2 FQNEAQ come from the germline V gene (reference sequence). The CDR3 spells CASSLGPDTSTEAFF. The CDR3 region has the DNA TGTGCCAGCAGCTTAGGACCGGACACAAGCACTGAAGCTTTCTTT.

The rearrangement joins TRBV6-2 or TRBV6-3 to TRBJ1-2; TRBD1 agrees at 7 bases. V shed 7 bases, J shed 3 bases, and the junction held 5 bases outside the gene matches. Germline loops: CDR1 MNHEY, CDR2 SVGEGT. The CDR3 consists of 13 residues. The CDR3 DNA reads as TGTGCCAGCACAGGACAGGACCACTATGGCTACACCTTC. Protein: CASTGQDHYGYTF.

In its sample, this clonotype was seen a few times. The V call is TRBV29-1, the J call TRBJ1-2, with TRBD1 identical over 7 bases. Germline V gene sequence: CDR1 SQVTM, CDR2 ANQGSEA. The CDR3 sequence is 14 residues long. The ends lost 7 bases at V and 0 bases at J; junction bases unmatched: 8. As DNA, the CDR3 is TGCAGCGCTTTGGGACAGTCGTCTAACTATGGCTACACCTTC. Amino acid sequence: CSALGQSSNYGYTF.

The CDR3 DNA is TGCGCCAGCAGCCTTCGTGGGGGGCTCGAGCAGTACTTC. Residues: CASSLRGGLEQYF. The chain joins TRBV5-1 to TRBJ2-5, with D possibly called TRBD1 or TRBD2 (6 bases each). Matching the DNA end better, TRBJ2-7 makes the J call doubtful. In germline, CDR1 is SGHRS, CDR2 YFSETQ. CDR3 length: 13 amino acids.

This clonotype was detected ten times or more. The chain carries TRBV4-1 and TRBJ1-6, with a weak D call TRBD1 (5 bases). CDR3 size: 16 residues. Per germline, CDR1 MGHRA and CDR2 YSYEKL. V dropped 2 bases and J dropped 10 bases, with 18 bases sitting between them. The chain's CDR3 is CASSQPSQGRGSPLHF. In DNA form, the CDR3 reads TGCGCCAGCAGCCAACCCTCTCAGGGCCGAGGCTCACCCCTCCACTTT.

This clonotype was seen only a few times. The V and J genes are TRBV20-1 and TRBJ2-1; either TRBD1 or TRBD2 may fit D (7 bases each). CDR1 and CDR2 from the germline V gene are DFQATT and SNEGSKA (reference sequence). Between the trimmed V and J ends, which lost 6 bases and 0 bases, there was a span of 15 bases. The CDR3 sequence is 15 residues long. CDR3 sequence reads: CSAVSGGGSYNEQFF. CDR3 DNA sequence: TGCAGTGCCGTCTCAGGGGGGGGCTCCTACAATGAGCAGTTCTTC.

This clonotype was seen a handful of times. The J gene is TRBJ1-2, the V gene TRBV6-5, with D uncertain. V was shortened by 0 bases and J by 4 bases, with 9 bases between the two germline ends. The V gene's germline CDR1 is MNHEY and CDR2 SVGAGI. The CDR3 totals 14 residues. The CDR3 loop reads CASSYSKVAYGYTF. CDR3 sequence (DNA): TGTGCCAGCAGTTACTCGAAGGTCGCCTATGGCTACACCTTC.

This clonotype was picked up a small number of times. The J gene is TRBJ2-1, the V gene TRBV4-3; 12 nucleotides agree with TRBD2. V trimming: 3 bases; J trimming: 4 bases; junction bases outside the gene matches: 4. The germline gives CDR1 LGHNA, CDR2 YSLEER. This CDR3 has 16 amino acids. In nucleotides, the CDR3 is TGCGCCAGCAGCCATCTGACTAGCGGGGGTTACAATGAGCAGTTCTTC. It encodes CASSHLTSGGYNEQFF.

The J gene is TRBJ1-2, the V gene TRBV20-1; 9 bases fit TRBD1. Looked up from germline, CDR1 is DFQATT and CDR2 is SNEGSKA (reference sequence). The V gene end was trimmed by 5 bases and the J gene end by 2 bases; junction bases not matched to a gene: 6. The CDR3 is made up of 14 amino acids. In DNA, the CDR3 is TGCAGTGCTCGGAGACAGGGGGGCAACTATGGCTACACCTTC. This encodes CSARRQGGNYGYTF.

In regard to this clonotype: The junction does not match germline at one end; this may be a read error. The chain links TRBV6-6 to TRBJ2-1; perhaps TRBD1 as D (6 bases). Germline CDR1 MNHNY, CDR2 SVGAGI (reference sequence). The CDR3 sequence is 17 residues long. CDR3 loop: CASSYFGQYISYKEQFF. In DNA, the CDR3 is TGTGCCAGCAGTTACTTTGGACAGTATATTTCCTACAAGGAGCAGTTCTTC.

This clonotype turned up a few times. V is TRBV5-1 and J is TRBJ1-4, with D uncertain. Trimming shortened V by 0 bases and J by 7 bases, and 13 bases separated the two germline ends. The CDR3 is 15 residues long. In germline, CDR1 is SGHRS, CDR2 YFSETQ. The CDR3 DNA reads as TGCGCCAGCAGCTTGGGACGAGGCAGGAGTGAAAAACTGTTTTTT. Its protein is CASSLGRGRSEKLFF. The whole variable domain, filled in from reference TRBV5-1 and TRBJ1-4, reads KAGVTQTPRYLIKTRGQQVTLSCSPISGHRSVSWYQQTPGQGLQFLFEYFSETQRNKGNFPGRFSGRQFSNSRSEMNVSTLELGDSALYLCASSLGRGRSEKLFFGSGTQLSVL.

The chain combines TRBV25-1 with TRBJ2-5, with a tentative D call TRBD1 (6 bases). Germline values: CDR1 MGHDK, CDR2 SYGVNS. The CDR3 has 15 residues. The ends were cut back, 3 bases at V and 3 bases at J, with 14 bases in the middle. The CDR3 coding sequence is TGTGCCAGCAGTGAGCAACGGGCAGGGGAAGAGACCCAGTACTTC. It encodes CASSEQRAGEETQYF.

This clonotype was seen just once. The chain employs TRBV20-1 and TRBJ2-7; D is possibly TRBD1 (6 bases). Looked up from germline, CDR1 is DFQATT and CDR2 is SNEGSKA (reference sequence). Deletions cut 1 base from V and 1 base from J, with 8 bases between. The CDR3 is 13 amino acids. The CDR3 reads CSARGDISYEQYF. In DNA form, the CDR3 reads TGCAGTGCTAGAGGGGACATTTCCTACGAGCAGTACTTC.